The T cell receptor beta chain described here comes from a study of blood T cell repertoires in COVID-19 (TCRdb year 2020). With respect to the entire study: Collaborator samples came from the United States, Italy and Spain and covered acute and convalescent phases of COVID-19. The material from the prospective study consisted of cDNA or gDNA derived from T cells, B-cell-depleted T cells, or PBMCs. The dataset comprised deeply sampled blood TCRbeta repertoires from subjects exposed to, actively infected with, or recovered from COVID-19. A freely available public database, intended as a resource for researchers studying the immune response to SARS-CoV-2, is where the repertoires were released. The samples were drawn from two sources: the first 160 participants of the ongoing ImmuneRACE study, and 950 to 1,500 subjects contributed by 6 global collaborators. The sample metadata nearly always contained a de-identified subject ID, COVID-19 status, age in years and sex. HLA class I and class II types, where available, came from metadata supplied by the sample provider rather than from assay-based typing.

Whole blood was collected in K2EDTA tubes by collaborating institutions according to the institutions' own protocols. For TCRbeta analysis, collaborators shipped samples as frozen whole blood, isolated PBMCs, or DNA extracted from either of those sample types. TCRbeta CDR3 regions were amplified from genomic DNA using the immunoSEQ Assay, a bias-controlled multiplex PCR. For the original study's pipeline: Within the assay, amplification of reference gene primers was used to estimate how many nucleated cells each sample contained. To quantify the absolute abundance of each unique TCRbeta CDR3 rearrangement, sequence reads were collapsed and filtered. Productive Simpson clonality was computed per sample as the square root of Simpson's diversity index over productive rearrangements. Held by TCRdb, this immuneACCESS table contains in-frame sequences only and omits some clones. Under half of the omission traces to an unresolved V gene where checked; the cause of the rest is unknown. Clonal size and the V and J genes are those of that table, whereas D and trimming came from the DNA. The sample data list roughly 76,000 clones, and around nine tenths of these were observed just once. The top ten hold 1.3% to 1.5% of the sample.

V gives up 8 bases and J gives up 5 bases, and the segment between their germline ends measures 15 bases. The CDR3, cysteine through phenylalanine, is 13 amino acids long. The only DNA kept is the CDR3, 39 bases in frame from the first base. According to the germline V gene (reference sequence), CDR1 reads LNHDA and CDR2 reads SQIVND. Turning to this clone: Its antigen is not yet known. Qualities for individual bases were not recorded, and no much larger clone is one base off.

Points the paper makes about the study in general: The amount of clinical and demographic metadata varied by source and participant and was provided uncurated.

The source is a middle-aged man with acute or convalescent COVID-19. The sequenced sample consisted of peripheral blood. The sequence joins TRBV19 to TRBJ1-1, with no D gene named confidently. The base sequence is TGTGCCAGTTCGAACAGAGTTGTAACTGAAGCTTTCTTT. Translation gives CASSNRVVTEAFF. Beyond the CDR3, the reference TRBV19 and TRBJ1-1 genes provide the residues; the full variable domain reads: DGGITQSPKYLFRKEGQNVTLSCEQNLNHDAMYWYRQDPGQGLRLIYYSQIVNDFQKGDIAEGYSVSREKKESFPLTVTSAQKNPTAFYLCASSNRVVTEAFFGQGTRLTVV.